This T cell receptor delta chain originates from a study of gamma-delta T cells after stem cell transplantation. TCRdb reran clone calling via CATT on the RT-PCR reads. This sample has about 10,000 delta-chain clones, with around 42% found just once. The CDR3 sequence is 22 residues long. Trimming at V came to 7 bases and at J to 6 bases, leaving 26 bases not matched to a gene. Germline assignment: CDR1 TSWWSYY and CDR2 QGS. This receptor was identified in a human donor. It is not recorded whose cells these are; they may come from a transplant donor. This chain links TRDV1 with TRDJ2; 13 nucleotides align to TRDD3. The material sequenced was gamma-delta T cells. CDR3 region: CALVFGLPTSSTGGYGAAQLFF. The CDR3 DNA reads as TGTGCTCTTGTTTTCGGCCTTCCTACAAGTAGTACTGGGGGATACGGGGCAGCACAACTCTTCTTT.